One and the same sample provided the 2 T cell receptor beta chains below, sequenced in a study of T cells in narcolepsy. Libraries were prepared by immunoSEQ multiplex PCR; TCRdb keeps only in-frame clonotypes and omits some of them. Found here are about 24,000 clones, around 85% of them singletons; the top ten hold about a tenth. Sequencing was carried out using memory (CD45RA-) CD4+ T cells from blood. These receptors all come from a human donor in good health.

J is TRBJ2-3 and V is TRBV7-9; maybe TRBD2 (6 bases). Trimming cost V 1 base and J 1 base, with 9 bases left between them. Germline-derived CDR1 and CDR2 are SEHNR and FQNEAQ (reference sequence). The CDR3 length is 15 residues. This chain's CDR3 is CASSLVASGTDTQYF. The CDR3 DNA reads as TGTGCCAGCAGCTTAGTTGCTAGCGGCACAGATACGCAGTATTTT.

The chain joins TRBV27 to TRBJ1-5; D perhaps matches TRBD1 (5 bases). Germline V CDR1 and CDR2: MNHEY, SMNVEV (reference sequence). This CDR3 has 12 amino acids. V lost 6 bases and J 5 bases, leaving 8 bases between the germline ends. Here the CDR3 reads CASRLGDQPQHF. In DNA, the CDR3 is TGTGCCAGCAGGCTAGGGGATCAGCCCCAGCATTTT.